The entry that follows covers one T cell receptor (beta chain) sequence. Its target is unknown. This specimen belongs to a study of cytomegalovirus exposure and HLA in healthy donors. General study findings and limits: Sequences of the TCR beta chain were said to predict the HLA-A and HLA-B alleles of most subjects accurately. Most TCRs appeared rarely, but some public TCRs recurred in many donors. With high specificity and sensitivity, the classifier reportedly diagnosed cytomegalovirus status.

Amplification used 60 Vbeta primers and 13 Jbeta primers. Repertoires were generated with immunoSEQ multiplex PCR, while TCRdb's copy carries only in-frame clones and drops some. The table lists 150,000 to 200,000 clones, around 77% of them singletons. The CDR3 loop spans 15 amino acids. Germline values: CDR1 LNHDA, CDR2 SQIVND (reference sequence). V lost 2 bases and J lost 8, with 15 bases in between. In nominal health when sampled, donors likely had unrecorded immune exposures nonetheless. Sequenced sample: PBMCs. The receptor comes from a woman aged 35 to 49 in good health and CMV-seronegative. The chain links TRBV19 to TRBJ1-4; the D gene is possibly TRBD1 (5 bases). The CDR3 spells CASSILRGAAEKLFF. The DNA for the CDR3 is TGTGCCAGTAGTATATTGCGTGGGGCGGCGGAAAAACTGTTTTTT.